A single sample is the source of the 21 T cell receptor beta chains below, sequenced in a study of human CD8 memory T cell subsets (TCRdb year 2020). TCRdb names NextSeq 550 as the instrument used. A Human TCR Profiling Kit was used to prepare UMI-labeled 5' RACE TCRbeta libraries. After the reads were reprocessed by TCRdb, one entry was made per CDR3 protein sequence, with no DNA. The table for this sample shows about 10,000 distinct CDR3 sequences. The ten largest account for 8% to 10% of the sample. Material for sequencing was CD8+ stem-like memory T cells (TSCM and TCM) sorted from PBMCs. The cell subset or site label corresponds to: stem-like memory CD8 T cells (TSTEM), CCR7+ PD-1- TIGIT-. The receptors were sampled from a human donor in good health.

This clonotype shows up as medium-sized (0.01 to 0.1%) by frequency. The V call is TRBV20-1, the J call TRBJ1-1; the D gene TCRdb calls, TRBD1, cannot be checked with no DNA. Germline CDR1 is DFQATT and CDR2 is SNEGSKA (reference sequence). This CDR3 comprises 12 residues. The CDR3 sequence: CSAEGQNTEAFF.

This clonotype counts as medium-sized (0.01 to 0.1%) by frequency. The genes are TRBV29-1 and TRBJ2-7; TCRdb's D gene call, TRBD2, goes unchecked for lack of DNA. The CDR3 is 12 residues long. The germline V gene has CDR1 SQVTM and CDR2 ANQGSEA. The CDR3 loop is CSVGDYGYEQYF.

This clonotype is medium-sized by frequency. This chain links TRBV10-3 with TRBJ2-1. The CDR3 has 15 amino acids. Germline CDR1 ENHRY, CDR2 SYGVKD. The CDR3 is CAISESGQQYNEQFF.

This clonotype is deemed medium-sized by its frequency. V gene TRBV5-6 combines with J gene TRBJ2-7. The CDR3 runs to 13 residues. The germline V gene encodes CDR1 SGHDT and CDR2 YYEEEE. The CDR3 here is CASSLDFGYEQYF. The whole variable domain, remainder taken from reference TRBV5-6 and TRBJ2-7, is DAGVTQSPTHLIKTRGQQVTLRCSPKSGHDTVSWYQQALGQGPQFIFQYYEEEERQRGNFPDRFSGHQFPNYSSELNVNALLLGDSALYLCASSLDFGYEQYFGPGTRLTVT.

This chain links TRBV2 with TRBJ1-5. CDR1 is SNHLY and CDR2 is FYNNEI in the germline V gene. This CDR3 contains 15 residues. The CDR3 sequence: CASSDGAELNQPQHF.

This chain connects TRBV5-6 to TRBJ2-4. The germline V gene has CDR1 SGHDT and CDR2 YYEEEE. CDR3 length: 14 residues. CDR3 loop: CASSLAVSKNIQYF.

This clonotype is deemed medium-sized by its frequency. The rearrangement joins TRBV6-1 to TRBJ2-4; lacking DNA, the TRBD2 call made by TCRdb goes unchecked. Germline-derived CDR1 and CDR2 are MNHNS and SASEGT. This CDR3 has 18 residues. CDR3 amino acids: CASTGLAGGLLAKNIQYF.

This chain connects TRBV7-9 to TRBJ2-3. The CDR3 covers 13 residues. Germline values: CDR1 SEHNR, CDR2 FQNEAQ (reference sequence). CDR3 region: CASSFGYPDTQYF.

This sequence joins TRBV18 and TRBJ1-1; TCRdb outputs TRBD1, but without DNA this stays unchecked. The CDR3 runs 16 residues. Germline CDR1 and CDR2: KGHSH and LQKENI. The CDR3 region is CASSAPRQWGGTEAFF.

The chain links TRBV28 to TRBJ2-7; TCRdb gives TRBD2 as the D gene, but with no DNA this cannot be confirmed. Germline CDR1 MDHEN, CDR2 SYDVKM. The CDR3 is 14 amino acids. The CDR3 spells CASSKSGAEYEQYF.

CDR3 loop: CAWSVRGSYSYNEQFF. The chain has TRBV30 and TRBJ2-1; TCRdb designates TRBD1, a call that cannot be tested without DNA. The CDR3 totals 16 residues. The germline V gene encodes CDR1 GTSNPN and CDR2 SVGIG (reference sequence).

J is TRBJ2-7 and V is TRBV5-6; the D gene TCRdb calls, TRBD2, cannot be checked with no DNA. The CDR3 loop spans 16 amino acids. The V gene's germline CDR1 is SGHDT and CDR2 YYEEEE. CDR3 sequence: CASSRLAAPSSYEQYF.

Its frequency marks this clonotype as medium-sized. This chain connects TRBV3-1 to TRBJ2-1; the D gene TCRdb calls, TRBD2, cannot be checked with no DNA. Germline V gene data show CDR1 as LGHDT and CDR2 as YNNKEL (reference sequence). This CDR3 region has 22 residues. The CDR3 protein is CASSQVSGLTSGPKPSYNEQFF.

According to its frequency, this clonotype is medium-sized. The chain couples TRBV9 to TRBJ2-3. The germline V gene encodes CDR1 SGDLS and CDR2 YYNGEE. This CDR3 comprises 13 residues. The CDR3 reads CASSVDSTDTQYF. The full variable domain, completed using reference TRBV9 and TRBJ2-3, is DSGVTQTPKHLITATGQRVTLRCSPRSGDLSVYWYQQSLDQGLQFLIQYYNGEERAKGNILERFSAQQFPDLHSELNLSSLELGDSALYFCASSVDSTDTQYFGPGTRLTVL.

The chain carries TRBV24-1 and TRBJ2-1; lacking DNA, the TRBD2 call made by TCRdb goes unchecked. The CDR3 contains 16 residues. Germline CDR1 KGHDR, CDR2 SFDVKD. CDR3 region: CATSDLGLSGGNEQFF.

The J gene is TRBJ2-1, the V gene TRBV3-1; TCRdb's D call, TRBD2, is unchecked because there is no DNA. Germline V CDR1 and CDR2: LGHDT, YNNKEL (reference sequence). The length of the CDR3 is 16 residues. The CDR3 loop reads CASSPGLAGGEYEQFF.

Measured by frequency, this clonotype is medium-sized (0.01 to 0.1%). The chain joins TRBV28 to TRBJ1-2; without DNA, the TCRdb call of TRBD1 cannot be checked. The CDR3 loop spans 16 amino acids. Germline lookup yields CDR1 MDHEN and CDR2 SYDVKM. CDR3 loop: CASRHTRVGLGYGYTF.

The genes are TRBV28 and TRBJ2-3; TCRdb's D call, TRBD2, is unchecked because there is no DNA. The CDR3 has 15 amino acids. Germline V gene sequence: CDR1 MDHEN, CDR2 SYDVKM. CDR3 region: CAIERDLENTDTQYF.

J is TRBJ2-2 and V is TRBV12-3 or TRBV12-4. The CDR3 sequence is 14 residues long. The CDR3 sequence is CASSFRPNTGELFF.

The chain uses TRBV6-1 and TRBJ2-7; TCRdb indicates TRBD1, and absent DNA this call remains unverified. CDR1 MNHNS and CDR2 SASEGT come from the germline V gene. CDR3 length equals 13 residues. CDR3: CASSEWDEDEQYF.

This chain joins TRBV7-9 and TRBJ2-5; the D call of TRBD2 rests on TCRdb alone, since no DNA is present to check it. The CDR3 length is 14 residues. Germline-derived CDR1 and CDR2 are SEHNR and FQNEAQ (reference sequence). The CDR3: CASSEGYSQETQYF. Drawing the rest from reference TRBV7-9 and TRBJ2-5, the complete variable domain is DTGVSQNPRHKITKRGQNVTFRCDPISEHNRLYWYRQTLGQGPEFLTYFQNEAQLEKSRLLSDRFSAERPKGSFSTLEIQRTEQGDSAMYLCASSEGYSQETQYFGPGTRLLVL.